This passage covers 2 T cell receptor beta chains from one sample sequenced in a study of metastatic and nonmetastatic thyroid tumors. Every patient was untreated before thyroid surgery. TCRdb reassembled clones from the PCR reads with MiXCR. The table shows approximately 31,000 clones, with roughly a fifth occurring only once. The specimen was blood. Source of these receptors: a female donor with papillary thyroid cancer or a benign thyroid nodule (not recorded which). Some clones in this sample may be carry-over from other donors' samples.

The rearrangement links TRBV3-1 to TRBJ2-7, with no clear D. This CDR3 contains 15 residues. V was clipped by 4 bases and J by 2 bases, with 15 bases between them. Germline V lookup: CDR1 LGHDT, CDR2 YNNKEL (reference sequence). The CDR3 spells CASSPPVGPTYEQYF. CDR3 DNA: TGTGCCAGCAGCCCCCCCGTCGGGCCGACCTACGAGCAGTACTTC.

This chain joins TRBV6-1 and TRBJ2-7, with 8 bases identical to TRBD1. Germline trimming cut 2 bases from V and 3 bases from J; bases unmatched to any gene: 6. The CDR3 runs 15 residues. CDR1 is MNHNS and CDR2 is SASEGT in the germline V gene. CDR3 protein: CASSEPWTGFYEQYF. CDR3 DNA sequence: TGTGCCAGCAGTGAACCCTGGACAGGGTTCTACGAGCAGTACTTC.